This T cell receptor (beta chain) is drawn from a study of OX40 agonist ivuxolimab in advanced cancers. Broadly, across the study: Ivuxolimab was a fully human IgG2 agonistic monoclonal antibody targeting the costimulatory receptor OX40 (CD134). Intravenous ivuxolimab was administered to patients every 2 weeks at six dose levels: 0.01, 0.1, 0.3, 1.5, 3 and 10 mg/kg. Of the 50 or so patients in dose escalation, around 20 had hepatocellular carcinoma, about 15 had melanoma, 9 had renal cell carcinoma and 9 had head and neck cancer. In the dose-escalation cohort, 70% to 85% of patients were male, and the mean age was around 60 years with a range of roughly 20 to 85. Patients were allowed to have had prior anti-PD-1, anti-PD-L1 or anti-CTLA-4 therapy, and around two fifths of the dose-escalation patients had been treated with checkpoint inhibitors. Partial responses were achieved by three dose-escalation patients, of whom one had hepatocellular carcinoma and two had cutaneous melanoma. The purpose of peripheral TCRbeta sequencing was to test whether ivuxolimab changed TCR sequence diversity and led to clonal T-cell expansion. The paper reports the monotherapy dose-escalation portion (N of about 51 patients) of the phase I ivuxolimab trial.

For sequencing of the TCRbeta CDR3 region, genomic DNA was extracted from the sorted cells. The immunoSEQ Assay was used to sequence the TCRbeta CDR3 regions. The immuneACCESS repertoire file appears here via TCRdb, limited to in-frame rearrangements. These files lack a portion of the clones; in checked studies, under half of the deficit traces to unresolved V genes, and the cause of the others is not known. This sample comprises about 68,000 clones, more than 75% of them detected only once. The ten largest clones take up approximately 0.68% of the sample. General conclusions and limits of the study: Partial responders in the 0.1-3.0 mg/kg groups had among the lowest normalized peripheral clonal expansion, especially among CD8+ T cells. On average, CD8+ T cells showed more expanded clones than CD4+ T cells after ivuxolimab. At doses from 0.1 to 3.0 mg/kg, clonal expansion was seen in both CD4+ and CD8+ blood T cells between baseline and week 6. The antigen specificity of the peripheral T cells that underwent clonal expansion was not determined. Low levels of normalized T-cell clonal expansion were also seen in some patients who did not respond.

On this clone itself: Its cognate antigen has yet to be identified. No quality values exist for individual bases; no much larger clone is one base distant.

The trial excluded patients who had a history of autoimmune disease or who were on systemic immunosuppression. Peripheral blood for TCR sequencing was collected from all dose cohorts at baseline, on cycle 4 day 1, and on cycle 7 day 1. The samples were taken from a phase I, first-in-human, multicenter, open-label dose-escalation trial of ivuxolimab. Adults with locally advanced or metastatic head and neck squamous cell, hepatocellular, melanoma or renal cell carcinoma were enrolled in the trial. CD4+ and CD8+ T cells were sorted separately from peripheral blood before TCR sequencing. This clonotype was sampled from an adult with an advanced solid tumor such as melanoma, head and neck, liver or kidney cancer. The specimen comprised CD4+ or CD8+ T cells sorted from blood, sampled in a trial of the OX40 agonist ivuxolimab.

The bases are TGCGCCAGCAGCCACGGGACAGGGGGATTACGAACAGATACGCAGTATTTT. This yields the protein CASSHGTGGLRTDTQYF. The sequence joins TRBV5-1 to TRBJ2-3, with 11 central nucleotides matching TRBD1. Clipping removes 4 bases from V and 3 bases from J, with 10 as the unmatched junction base count. Reading from cysteine to phenylalanine, the CDR3 counts 17 amino acids. CDR3 DNA is the only sequence kept; it has 51 bases, read in frame from the first base. CDR1 and CDR2 were assigned from the germline V gene as SGHRS and YFSETQ.